The 5 T cell receptor beta chains listed next were all sequenced from one sample in a study of OX40 agonist ivuxolimab in advanced cancers. The repertoire was sequenced with immunoSEQ multiplex PCR; TCRdb's copy has only in-frame clones and lacks some. This repertoire shows tens of thousands of clones, 85% to 90% found once; its top ten account for more than 0.75%. This specimen consisted of CD4+ or CD8+ T cells sorted from blood, obtained in a trial of the OX40 agonist ivuxolimab. The receptors were gathered from an adult with an advanced solid tumor such as melanoma, head and neck, liver or kidney cancer.

The CDR3 loop is CARKSQYF. In DNA, the CDR3 is TGTGCCAGGAAATCCCAGTATTTT. The chain uses TRBV27 and TRBJ2-3; no firm D call. The length of the CDR3 is 8 residues. V was cut by 9 bases and J by 12 bases, with 7 bases left in between. Germline V gives CDR1 MNHEY, CDR2 SMNVEV (reference sequence).

The chain recombines TRBV20-1 with TRBJ1-2; D possibly corresponds to TRBD1 (6 bases). The CDR3 runs to 11 residues. Germline V gene sequence: CDR1 DFQATT, CDR2 SNEGSKA (reference sequence). The CDR3 protein is CGSDSREGYTF. Here the CDR3 DNA reads TGCGGATCGGACAGCAGAGAGGGCTACACCTTC.

The gene calls are TRBV12-5 and TRBJ2-1; TRBD1 aligns across 9 bases. The CDR3 length is 14 residues. V shed 6 bases, J shed 10 bases, and the junction held 10 bases outside the gene matches. The germline V gene encodes CDR1 LGHNT and CDR2 FRNRAP. DNA for the CDR3: TGTGCTAGTGGACCGGACAGGGGCCCCATGGAGCAGTTCTTC. Translated: CASGPDRGPMEQFF.

In its sample, this clone was seen a few times. V is TRBV29-1 and J is TRBJ1-1; D gene uncertain. The CDR3 has 14 amino acids. The germline V gene has CDR1 SQVTM and CDR2 ANQGSEA. Trimming stripped 7 bases from V and 1 base from J, with 16 bases between. CDR3 nucleotides: TGCAGCGCCTTGCCGAAAGGTGGGAACACTGAAGCTTTCTTT. Protein product: CSALPKGGNTEAFF.

The chain has TRBV7-2 and TRBJ2-4; perhaps TRBD2 as D (7 bases). The germline V gene has CDR1 SGHTA and CDR2 FQGNSA. Trimming removed 0 bases from V and 0 bases from J, with 15 bases in between. The CDR3 runs to 18 residues. The CDR3 bases are TGTGCCAGCAGCTTAGCGGGGTGGAGGGGGGGAGCCAAAAACATTCAGTACTTC. Translated: CASSLAGWRGGAKNIQYF. The complete variable domain, with remaining parts taken from reference TRBV7-2 and TRBJ2-4, reads GAGVSQSPSNKVTEKGKDVELRCDPISGHTALYWYRQSLGQGLEFLIYFQGNSAPDKSGLPSDRFSAERTGGSVSTLTIQRTQQEDSAVYLCASSLAGWRGGAKNIQYFGAGTRLSVL.